This T cell receptor beta chain was sequenced in a study of cytomegalovirus exposure and HLA in healthy donors. Study context: A prior analysis found 100 million to 140 million unique TCR beta sequences from 150 million to 200 million T cells.

The study, taken as a whole, reports: Sequencing likely caused a cluster of highly shared sequence variants.

The CDR3 contains 14 residues. Trimming cost V 2 bases and J 6 bases, with 14 bases left between them. Germline CDR1 is ENHRY and CDR2 is SYGVKD. As for this clone: No antigen is known for it.

With 60 Vbeta and 13 Jbeta primers, the PCR was carried out. The repertoire was sequenced with immunoSEQ multiplex PCR; TCRdb's copy has only in-frame clones and lacks some. The repertoire has 95,000 to 100,000 clones, more than 60% of them found once; the top ten carry over 15%. The source material was PBMCs. The chain is built from TRBV10-3 and TRBJ2-7; D might be TRBD2 (7 bases). The clonotype comes from a man aged 60 to 69 in good health and CMV-seropositive. Here the CDR3 reads CAISEVGGAGEQYF. CDR3 sequence (DNA): TGTGCCATCAGTGAGGTTGGGGGGGCTGGCGAGCAGTACTTC.